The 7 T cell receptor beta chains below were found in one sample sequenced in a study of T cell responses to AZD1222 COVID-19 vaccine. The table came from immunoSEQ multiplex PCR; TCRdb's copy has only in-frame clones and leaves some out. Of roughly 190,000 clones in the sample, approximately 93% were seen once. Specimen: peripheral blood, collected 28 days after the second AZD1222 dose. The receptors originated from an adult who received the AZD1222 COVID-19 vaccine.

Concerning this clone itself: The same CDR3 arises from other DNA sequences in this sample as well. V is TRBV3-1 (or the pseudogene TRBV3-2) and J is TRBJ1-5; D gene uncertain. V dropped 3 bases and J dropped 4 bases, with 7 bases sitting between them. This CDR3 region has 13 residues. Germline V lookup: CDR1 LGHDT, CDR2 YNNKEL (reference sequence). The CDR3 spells CASSQGDNQPQHF. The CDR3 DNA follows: TGTGCCAGCAGCCAGGGAGATAATCAGCCCCAGCATTTT.

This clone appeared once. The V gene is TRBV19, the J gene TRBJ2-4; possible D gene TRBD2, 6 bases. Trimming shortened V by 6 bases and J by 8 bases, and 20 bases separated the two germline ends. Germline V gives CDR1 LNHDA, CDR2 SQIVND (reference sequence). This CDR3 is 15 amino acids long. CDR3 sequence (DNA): TGTGCCAGTAGACCCGCCTCGGACTACCCAGACATTCAGTACTTC. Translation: CASRPASDYPDIQYF.

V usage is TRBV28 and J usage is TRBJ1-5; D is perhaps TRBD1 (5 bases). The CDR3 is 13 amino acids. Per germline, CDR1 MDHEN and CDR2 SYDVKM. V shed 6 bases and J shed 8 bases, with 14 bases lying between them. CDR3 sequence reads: CASSQQLQEPQHF. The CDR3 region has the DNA TGTGCCAGCAGCCAACAACTACAGGAGCCCCAGCATTTT. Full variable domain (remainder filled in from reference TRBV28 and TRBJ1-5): DVKVTQSSRYLVKRTGEKVFLECVQDMDHENMFWYRQDPGLGLRLIYFSYDVKMKEKGDIPEGYSVSREKKERFSLILESASTNQTSMYLCASSQQLQEPQHFGDGTRLSIL.

CDR3 nucleotides: TGCAGCGCCCCAACAATCCTAGCCAAAAACATTCAGTACTTC. Translating it yields CSAPTILAKNIQYF. The chain recombines TRBV29-1 with TRBJ2-4; D uncertain. The CDR3 is made up of 14 amino acids. Germline values: CDR1 SQVTM, CDR2 ANQGSEA. The V and J ends lost 7 bases and 0 bases respectively, with 13 bases between them.

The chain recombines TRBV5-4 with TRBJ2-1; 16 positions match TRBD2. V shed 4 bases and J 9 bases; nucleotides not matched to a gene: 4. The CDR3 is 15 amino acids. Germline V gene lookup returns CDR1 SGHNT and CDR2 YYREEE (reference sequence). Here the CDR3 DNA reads TGTGCCAGCAGCGTGGGACTAGCGGGAGGGACTGAGCAGTTCTTC. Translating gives CASSVGLAGGTEQFF.

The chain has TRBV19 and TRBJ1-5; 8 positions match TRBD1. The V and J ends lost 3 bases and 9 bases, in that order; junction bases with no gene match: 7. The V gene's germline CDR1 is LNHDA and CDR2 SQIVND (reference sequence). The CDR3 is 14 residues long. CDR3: CASSIDRGMWPQHF. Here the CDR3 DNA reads TGTGCCAGTAGTATTGACAGGGGAATGTGGCCCCAGCATTTT.

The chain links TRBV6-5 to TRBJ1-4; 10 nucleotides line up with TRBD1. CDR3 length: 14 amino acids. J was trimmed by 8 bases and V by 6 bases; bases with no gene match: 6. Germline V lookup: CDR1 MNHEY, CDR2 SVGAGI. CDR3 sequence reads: CASRPGQGLEKLFF. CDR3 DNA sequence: TGTGCCAGCAGGCCGGGACAGGGGCTCGAAAAACTGTTTTTT.